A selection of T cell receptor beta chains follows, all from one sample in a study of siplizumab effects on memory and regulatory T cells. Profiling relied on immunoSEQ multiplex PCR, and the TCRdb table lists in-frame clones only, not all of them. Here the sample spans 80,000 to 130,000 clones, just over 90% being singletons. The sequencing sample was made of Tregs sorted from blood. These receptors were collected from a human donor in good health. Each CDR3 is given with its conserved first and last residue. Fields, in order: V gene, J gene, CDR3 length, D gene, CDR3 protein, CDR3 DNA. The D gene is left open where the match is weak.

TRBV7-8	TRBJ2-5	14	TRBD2	CASSLGGAGETQYF	TGTGCCAGCAGCCTGGGGGGAGCGGGGGAGACCCAGTACTTC
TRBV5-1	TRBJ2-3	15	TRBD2	CASKWTSGSTDTQYF	TGCGCCAGCAAATGGACTAGCGGTTCCACAGATACGCAGTATTTT
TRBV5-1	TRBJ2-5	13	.	CASSSTGGETQYF	TGCGCCAGCAGCTCCACCGGGGGAGAGACCCAGTACTTC
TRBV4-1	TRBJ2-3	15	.	CASSQEQGLVDTQYF	TGCGCCAGCAGCCAAGAGCAGGGACTCGTAGATACGCAGTATTTT
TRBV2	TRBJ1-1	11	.	CASSERVKAFF	TGTGCCAGCAGTGAGAGGGTTAAGGCTTTCTTT
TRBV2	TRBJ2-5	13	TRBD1	CASPDRGEETQYF	TGTGCCAGCCCAGACAGGGGAGAAGAGACCCAGTACTTC
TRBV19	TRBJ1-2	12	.	CASSIRGYGYTF	TGTGCCAGTAGTATACGGGGCTATGGCTACACCTTC
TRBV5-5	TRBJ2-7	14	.	CASSEGLSSYEQYF	TGTGCCAGCAGCGAGGGCTTATCCTCCTACGAGCAGTACTTC
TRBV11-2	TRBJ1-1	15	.	CASSFWGQPNAEAFF	TGTGCCAGCAGCTTCTGGGGACAACCGAACGCTGAAGCTTTCTTT
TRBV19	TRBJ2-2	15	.	CASSIGGAYTGELFF	TGTGCCAGTAGTATTGGAGGGGCGTACACCGGGGAGCTGTTTTTT
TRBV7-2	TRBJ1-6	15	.	CASSIGTGNNSPLHF	TGTGCCAGCAGCATCGGGACGGGAAATAATTCACCCCTCCACTTT
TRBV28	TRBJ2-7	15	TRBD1	CASSSRTGRIDEQYF	TGTGCCAGCAGTTCCCGGACAGGGAGAATCGACGAGCAGTACTTC
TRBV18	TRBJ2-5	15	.	CASSPRQARQETQYF	TGTGCCAGCTCACCACGTCAGGCTAGACAAGAGACCCAGTACTTC
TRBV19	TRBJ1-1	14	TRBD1	CASSMGQGNTEAFF	TGTGCCAGTAGTATGGGACAGGGTAACACTGAAGCTTTCTTT
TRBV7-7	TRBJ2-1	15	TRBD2	CASSLAGGTYNEQFF	TGTGCTAGCAGCTTAGCGGGGGGAACCTACAATGAGCAGTTCTTC
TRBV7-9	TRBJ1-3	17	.	CASSFNRLSLAGNTIYF	TGTGCCAGCAGCTTTAATCGATTAAGCTTAGCTGGAAACACCATATATTTT
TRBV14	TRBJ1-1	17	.	CSWTGYAAGDMNTEAFF	TGTTCATGGACGGGTTACGCGGCAGGGGATATGAACACTGAAGCTTTCTTT
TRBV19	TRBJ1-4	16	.	CASTPITTGLNEKLFF	TGTGCCAGTACCCCAATCACGACAGGCCTTAATGAAAAACTGTTTTTT
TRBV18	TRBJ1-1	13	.	CASSPGAETEAFF	TGTGCCAGCTCACCAGGGGCGGAAACTGAAGCTTTCTTT
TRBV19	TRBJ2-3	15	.	CASSIFGPDTRTQYF	TGTGCCAGTAGTATATTTGGGCCTGACACTAGGACGCAGTATTTT
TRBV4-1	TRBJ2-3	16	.	CASSQGDSLWTDTQYF	TGCGCCAGCAGCCAAGGAGACAGTCTCTGGACAGATACGCAGTATTTT
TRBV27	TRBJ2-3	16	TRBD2	CASRSTSGAITDTQYF	TGTGCCAGCAGATCGACTAGCGGGGCGATCACAGATACGCAGTATTTT
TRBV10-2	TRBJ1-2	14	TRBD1	CASTPGQGASGYTF	TGCGCCAGCACCCCGGGACAGGGGGCCTCTGGCTACACCTTC
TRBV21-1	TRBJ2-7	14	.	CASSRRQGAAEQYF	TGTGCCAGCAGCCGACGACAGGGGGCGGCCGAGCAGTACTTC
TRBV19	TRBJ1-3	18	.	CASSIDLVAGDPGNTIYF	TGTGCCAGTAGTATAGATCTAGTCGCGGGAGACCCTGGAAACACCATATATTTT
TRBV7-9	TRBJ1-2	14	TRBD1	CASSLGRQGASYTF	TGTGCCAGCAGCTTAGGTCGCCAGGGGGCAAGCTACACCTTC
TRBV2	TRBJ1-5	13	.	CASSGGVGQPQHF	TGTGCCAGCAGTGGGGGTGTCGGTCAGCCCCAGCATTTT
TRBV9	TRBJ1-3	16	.	CASSGIQGLRGNTIYF	TGTGCCAGCAGCGGGATACAGGGACTCAGGGGAAACACCATATATTTT
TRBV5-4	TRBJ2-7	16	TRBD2	CASSLDRGGRVGEQYF	TGTGCCAGCAGCCTGGACCGTGGAGGGAGGGTGGGCGAGCAGTACTTC
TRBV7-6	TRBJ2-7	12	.	CASSLVPHEQYF	TGTGCCAGCAGCTTAGTTCCCCACGAGCAGTACTTC
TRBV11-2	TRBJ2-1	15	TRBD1	CASSPGQGTYNEQFF	TGTGCCAGCAGCCCAGGACAGGGCACCTACAATGAGCAGTTCTTC
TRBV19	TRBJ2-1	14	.	CASSIGRDPSAQFF	TGTGCCAGTAGTATAGGCAGAGATCCCTCGGCGCAGTTCTTC
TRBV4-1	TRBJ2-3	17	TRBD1	CASSPSGQGRGTDTQYF	TGCGCCAGCAGCCCCTCTGGACAGGGTCGGGGCACAGATACGCAGTATTTT
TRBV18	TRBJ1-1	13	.	CASSPNREAEAFF	TGTGCCAGCTCACCAAACCGCGAAGCTGAAGCTTTCTTT
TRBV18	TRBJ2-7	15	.	CASSTSWTPTYEQYF	TGTGCCAGCTCCACCAGCTGGACGCCGACCTACGAGCAGTACTTC
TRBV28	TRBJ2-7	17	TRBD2	CASSYPRGSGSSYEQYF	TGTGCCAGCAGTTATCCCCGCGGTAGCGGGAGCTCCTACGAGCAGTACTTC
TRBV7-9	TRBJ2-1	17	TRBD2	CASSLAPSAGGGNEQFF	TGTGCCAGCAGCTTAGCGCCGTCGGCGGGAGGGGGGAATGAGCAGTTCTTC
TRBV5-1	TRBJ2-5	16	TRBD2	CASSSVKTSGQETQYF	TGCGCCAGCAGCTCAGTTAAGACTAGCGGGCAAGAGACCCAGTACTTC
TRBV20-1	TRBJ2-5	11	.	CSARPPETQYF	TGCAGTGCTCGCCCCCCGGAGACCCAGTACTTC